This is a list of T cell receptor beta chains from one sample in a study of T cell responses to AZD1222 COVID-19 vaccine. Method: immunoSEQ multiplex PCR; TCRdb's copy keeps in-frame clones and lacks some. The sample consists of approximately 140,000 clones, 91% of them appearing once. The source was peripheral blood, collected on day 0 of AZD1222 vaccination. These receptors originate from an adult in good health. Both conserved end residues are part of each CDR3. Fields, in order: D gene, J gene, clone size, V gene, CDR3 DNA, CDR3 protein. A D gene is named only where the DNA matches it firmly. The size field is filled for only some rows; it gives once, few, many or a size class.

D gene: NA; J gene: TRBJ2-1; clone size: NA; V gene: TRBV6-2/TRBV6-3; CDR3 DNA: TGTGCCAGCAGTTACCACAGTTCCTACAATGAGCAGTTCTTC; CDR3 protein: CASSYHSSYNEQFF
D gene: NA; J gene: TRBJ1-2; clone size: NA; V gene: TRBV18; CDR3 DNA: TGTGCCAGCTCCGGGGATAACTATGGCTACACCTTC; CDR3 protein: CASSGDNYGYTF
D gene: NA; J gene: TRBJ2-2; clone size: NA; V gene: TRBV3-1/TRBV3-2; CDR3 DNA: TGTGCCAGCAGCTCACGACCGTCCCCCCACACCGGGGAGCTGTTTTTT; CDR3 protein: CASSSRPSPHTGELFF
D gene: NA; J gene: TRBJ1-5; clone size: NA; V gene: TRBV28; CDR3 DNA: TGTGCCTCAGTCGGTACGGGGGGAAATCAGCCCCAGCATTTT; CDR3 protein: CASVGTGGNQPQHF
D gene: TRBD1; J gene: TRBJ1-1; clone size: NA; V gene: TRBV9; CDR3 DNA: TGTGCCAGCAGCCTAACGACAGGGGCGACTGAAGCTTTCTTT; CDR3 protein: CASSLTTGATEAFF
D gene: NA; J gene: TRBJ1-1; clone size: few; V gene: TRBV6-4; CDR3 DNA: TGTGCCAGCAGTGAGGGGACTGAAGCTTTCTTT; CDR3 protein: CASSEGTEAFF
D gene: NA; J gene: TRBJ1-5; clone size: NA; V gene: TRBV19; CDR3 DNA: TGTGCCAGTAGTATAGGTTGGGGCAACAATCAGCCCCAGCATTTT; CDR3 protein: CASSIGWGNNQPQHF
D gene: TRBD1; J gene: TRBJ1-5; clone size: NA; V gene: TRBV12-3/TRBV12-4; CDR3 DNA: TGTGCCAGCAGCTTTACAGGGGGCTGGCCCCAGCATTTT; CDR3 protein: CASSFTGGWPQHF
D gene: NA; J gene: TRBJ2-1; clone size: NA; V gene: TRBV23-1; CDR3 DNA: TGCGCCAGCAGTCGGTGGAGTTATTACTACAATGAGCAGTTCTTC; CDR3 protein: CASSRWSYYYNEQFF
D gene: TRBD1; J gene: TRBJ1-2; clone size: once; V gene: TRBV27; CDR3 DNA: TGTGCCAGGCCAGGACAGGGCTATGGCTACACCTTC; CDR3 protein: CARPGQGYGYTF
D gene: NA; J gene: TRBJ2-3; clone size: NA; V gene: TRBV7-9; CDR3 DNA: TGTGCCAGCAGCTTGGGTAGCAGCACAGATACGCAGTATTTT; CDR3 protein: CASSLGSSTDTQYF
D gene: NA; J gene: TRBJ1-4; clone size: NA; V gene: TRBV7-9; CDR3 DNA: TGTGCCAGCAGCAAGGGGCTGGACACGTCGGGTTCAGCAACTAATGAAAAACTGTTTTTT; CDR3 protein: CASSKGLDTSGSATNEKLFF
D gene: NA; J gene: TRBJ2-7; clone size: NA; V gene: TRBV5-6; CDR3 DNA: TGTGCCAGCAGCTTGAGGTGGAGCGAGCAGTACTTC; CDR3 protein: CASSLRWSEQYF
D gene: NA; J gene: TRBJ1-2; clone size: NA; V gene: TRBV4-2; CDR3 DNA: TGTGCCAGCAGCCAGGCCAAAACACAGGGTCTTGGCTACACCTTC; CDR3 protein: CASSQAKTQGLGYTF
D gene: NA; J gene: TRBJ2-6; clone size: NA; V gene: TRBV4-3; CDR3 DNA: TGCGCCAGCAGCCCTTCGGCTGGGGACGGGGCCAACGTCCTGACTTTC; CDR3 protein: CASSPSAGDGANVLTF
D gene: NA; J gene: TRBJ2-1; clone size: NA; V gene: TRBV12-5; CDR3 DNA: TGTGCTAGTGGTTTAGGAGCTGGTGAGCAGTTCTTC; CDR3 protein: CASGLGAGEQFF
D gene: NA; J gene: TRBJ1-2; clone size: NA; V gene: TRBV6-4; CDR3 DNA: TGTGCCAGCAACCCCCCAGTACCCTATGGCTACACCTTC; CDR3 protein: CASNPPVPYGYTF
D gene: NA; J gene: TRBJ1-3; clone size: once; V gene: TRBV9; CDR3 DNA: TGTGCCAGCAGTACCAATGGAAACACCATATATTTT; CDR3 protein: CASSTNGNTIYF
D gene: NA; J gene: TRBJ1-1; clone size: NA; V gene: TRBV6-4; CDR3 DNA: TGTGCCAGCAGCTTCAGGTTGAACACTGAAGCTTTCTTT; CDR3 protein: CASSFRLNTEAFF
D gene: NA; J gene: TRBJ1-1; clone size: NA; V gene: TRBV6-5; CDR3 DNA: TGTGCCAGCGGACGACCGAGGGACACTGAAGCTTTCTTT; CDR3 protein: CASGRPRDTEAFF
D gene: TRBD1; J gene: TRBJ2-2; clone size: NA; V gene: TRBV19; CDR3 DNA: TGTGCCAGTAGAGGGACAGGTATAGCCGGGGAGCTGTTTTTT; CDR3 protein: CASRGTGIAGELFF
D gene: TRBD1; J gene: TRBJ1-2; clone size: NA; V gene: TRBV30; CDR3 DNA: TGTGCCTGGAGTACAGGGGCCGGGAACTATGGCTACACCTTC; CDR3 protein: CAWSTGAGNYGYTF
D gene: NA; J gene: TRBJ2-3; clone size: NA; V gene: TRBV4-3; CDR3 DNA: TGCGCCAGCAGCCAACTAGCGCTAAGCACAGATACGCAGTATTTT; CDR3 protein: CASSQLALSTDTQYF
D gene: NA; J gene: TRBJ1-2; clone size: NA; V gene: TRBV20-1; CDR3 DNA: TGCAGTGCTAGTGTGACCTCTACCCGCTATGGCTACACCTTC; CDR3 protein: CSASVTSTRYGYTF
D gene: NA; J gene: TRBJ2-3; clone size: NA; V gene: TRBV9; CDR3 DNA: TGTGCCAGCAGCTATCCTGACTTCCCAGATACGCAGTATTTT; CDR3 protein: CASSYPDFPDTQYF
D gene: NA; J gene: TRBJ1-5; clone size: once; V gene: TRBV9; CDR3 DNA: TGTGCCAGCAGCGTAGAGGCCAATCAGCCCCAGCATTTT; CDR3 protein: CASSVEANQPQHF
D gene: NA; J gene: TRBJ1-3; clone size: NA; V gene: TRBV4-3; CDR3 DNA: TGCGCCAGCAGCCAACAGCCTTTCTCTGGAAACACCATATATTTT; CDR3 protein: CASSQQPFSGNTIYF
D gene: TRBD2; J gene: TRBJ2-7; clone size: once; V gene: TRBV30; CDR3 DNA: TGTGCCTTCTCGCGGGAGTTTAAGGGCGAGCAGTACTTC; CDR3 protein: CAFSREFKGEQYF
D gene: NA; J gene: TRBJ2-5; clone size: NA; V gene: TRBV30; CDR3 DNA: TGTGCCTGGAATCCTCAGACAGGTTTCCAAGAGACCCAGTACTTC; CDR3 protein: CAWNPQTGFQETQYF
D gene: TRBD1; J gene: TRBJ1-1; clone size: NA; V gene: TRBV20-1; CDR3 DNA: TGCCGACAGGGATCCGAAGCTTTCTTT; CDR3 protein: CRQGSEAFF
D gene: NA; J gene: TRBJ1-4; clone size: NA; V gene: TRBV19; CDR3 DNA: TGTGCCAGTAGTATTCGGTCAGGGGTAGGGGAAAAACTGTTTTTT; CDR3 protein: CASSIRSGVGEKLFF
D gene: NA; J gene: TRBJ2-2; clone size: NA; V gene: TRBV9; CDR3 DNA: TGTGCCAGCAGCGTAGGGGTAGGGCAGATGGCCGGGGAGCTGTTTTTT; CDR3 protein: CASSVGVGQMAGELFF
D gene: NA; J gene: TRBJ2-5; clone size: NA; V gene: TRBV7-2; CDR3 DNA: TGTGCCAGCAGCTCACCCTTGGCGCAGGGCAAAGAGACCCAGTACTTC; CDR3 protein: CASSSPLAQGKETQYF
D gene: NA; J gene: TRBJ1-6; clone size: NA; V gene: TRBV5-1; CDR3 DNA: TGCGCCAGCAGCCCCGGTAGCGGGGTATATAATTCACCCCTCCACTTT; CDR3 protein: CASSPGSGVYNSPLHF
D gene: NA; J gene: TRBJ1-2; clone size: NA; V gene: TRBV5-1; CDR3 DNA: TGCGCCAGCAGCTCCGGGACGGTGGAAGACTATGGCTACACCTTC; CDR3 protein: CASSSGTVEDYGYTF
D gene: NA; J gene: TRBJ1-1; clone size: NA; V gene: TRBV19; CDR3 DNA: TGTGCCAGTAGTATTAAGACTATTGAAGCTTTCTTT; CDR3 protein: CASSIKTIEAFF
D gene: NA; J gene: TRBJ1-3; clone size: NA; V gene: TRBV11-3; CDR3 DNA: TGTGCCAGCAGCTTACCGCGACTTGCAGGAAACACCATATATTTT; CDR3 protein: CASSLPRLAGNTIYF
D gene: TRBD2; J gene: TRBJ2-7; clone size: once; V gene: TRBV11-3; CDR3 DNA: TGTGCCAGCAGCCCCGGACTAGCGGGAAGCTACGAGCAGTACTTC; CDR3 protein: CASSPGLAGSYEQYF
D gene: TRBD2; J gene: TRBJ2-3; clone size: once; V gene: TRBV5-4; CDR3 DNA: TGTGCCAGCAGCCCAACTAGCGCTAGCACAGATACGCAGTATTTT; CDR3 protein: CASSPTSASTDTQYF
D gene: NA; J gene: TRBJ1-6; clone size: NA; V gene: TRBV7-6; CDR3 DNA: TGTGCCAGCAGCTTAGCGTCAGGGGACTATAATTCACCCCTCCACTTT; CDR3 protein: CASSLASGDYNSPLHF
D gene: NA; J gene: TRBJ1-2; clone size: NA; V gene: TRBV15; CDR3 DNA: TGTGCCACCAGCAGAGATCGAGGGGAGGGTGGCTACACCTTC; CDR3 protein: CATSRDRGEGGYTF
D gene: NA; J gene: TRBJ2-1; clone size: few; V gene: TRBV11-3; CDR3 DNA: TGTGCCAGCAGCCGACAGATCAATGAGCAGTTCTTC; CDR3 protein: CASSRQINEQFF
D gene: NA; J gene: TRBJ2-7; clone size: NA; V gene: TRBV11-2; CDR3 DNA: TGTGCCAGCAGCATGAGACGGAACTACGAGCAGTACTTC; CDR3 protein: CASSMRRNYEQYF
D gene: NA; J gene: TRBJ1-1; clone size: NA; V gene: TRBV10-1; CDR3 DNA: TGCGCCAGCAGCGCAGCAGGGCGGTGGACTGAAGCTTTCTTT; CDR3 protein: CASSAAGRWTEAFF
D gene: NA; J gene: TRBJ2-7; clone size: NA; V gene: TRBV10-3; CDR3 DNA: TGTGCCGTTAGTGCAGGGGTTTACGAGCAGTACTTC; CDR3 protein: CAVSAGVYEQYF
D gene: NA; J gene: TRBJ2-1; clone size: NA; V gene: TRBV5-5; CDR3 DNA: TGTGCCAGCAGCTTCAGACTAAATGAGCAGTTCTTC; CDR3 protein: CASSFRLNEQFF
D gene: TRBD1; J gene: TRBJ1-4; clone size: NA; V gene: TRBV4-3; CDR3 DNA: TGCGCCAGCAGCCAAGAAGGGGGCAGGTGGGAAAAACTGTTTTTT; CDR3 protein: CASSQEGGRWEKLFF
D gene: NA; J gene: TRBJ2-5; clone size: NA; V gene: TRBV10-2; CDR3 DNA: TGCGCCAGCAGGGAACCAGGCAGCAAAGAGACCCAGTACTTC; CDR3 protein: CASREPGSKETQYF
D gene: NA; J gene: TRBJ1-5; clone size: NA; V gene: TRBV4-1; CDR3 DNA: TGCGCCAGCAGCCACGGCTTGTTAGAGCCCCAGCATTTT; CDR3 protein: CASSHGLLEPQHF
D gene: NA; J gene: TRBJ2-5; clone size: NA; V gene: TRBV10-2; CDR3 DNA: TGCGCCAGCGGAGGGGGTAGGGGAGAGACCCAGTACTTC; CDR3 protein: CASGGGRGETQYF
D gene: NA; J gene: TRBJ2-7; clone size: NA; V gene: TRBV7-6; CDR3 DNA: TGTGCCAGCAGCTTAGAACGCTTCCACGAGCAGTACTTC; CDR3 protein: CASSLERFHEQYF
D gene: TRBD1; J gene: TRBJ2-7; clone size: NA; V gene: TRBV7-6; CDR3 DNA: TGTGCCAGCAGCACAACCCATGAGGGGGCCTCCTACGAGCAGTACTTC; CDR3 protein: CASSTTHEGASYEQYF
D gene: NA; J gene: TRBJ2-7; clone size: NA; V gene: TRBV5-1; CDR3 DNA: TGCGCCAGCAGCGGCAGCCCCTACGAGCAGTACTTC; CDR3 protein: CASSGSPYEQYF
D gene: TRBD2; J gene: TRBJ2-3; clone size: NA; V gene: TRBV4-1; CDR3 DNA: TGCGCCAGCAGCCCTCGAGGGCTAGCGGACACAGATACGCAGTATTTT; CDR3 protein: CASSPRGLADTDTQYF
D gene: TRBD2; J gene: TRBJ2-5; clone size: NA; V gene: TRBV5-6; CDR3 DNA: TGTGCCAGCAGCGGACTAGTAGGAGAGACCCAGTACTTC; CDR3 protein: CASSGLVGETQYF
D gene: TRBD1; J gene: TRBJ1-2; clone size: NA; V gene: TRBV29-1; CDR3 DNA: TGCAGCGTCGAGGCCGACAGGGTTGATGGCTACACCTTC; CDR3 protein: CSVEADRVDGYTF
D gene: NA; J gene: TRBJ2-1; clone size: NA; V gene: TRBV30; CDR3 DNA: TGTGCCTGGAAGCCCGTGTCTCACCAGGTCTTC; CDR3 protein: CAWKPVSHQVF